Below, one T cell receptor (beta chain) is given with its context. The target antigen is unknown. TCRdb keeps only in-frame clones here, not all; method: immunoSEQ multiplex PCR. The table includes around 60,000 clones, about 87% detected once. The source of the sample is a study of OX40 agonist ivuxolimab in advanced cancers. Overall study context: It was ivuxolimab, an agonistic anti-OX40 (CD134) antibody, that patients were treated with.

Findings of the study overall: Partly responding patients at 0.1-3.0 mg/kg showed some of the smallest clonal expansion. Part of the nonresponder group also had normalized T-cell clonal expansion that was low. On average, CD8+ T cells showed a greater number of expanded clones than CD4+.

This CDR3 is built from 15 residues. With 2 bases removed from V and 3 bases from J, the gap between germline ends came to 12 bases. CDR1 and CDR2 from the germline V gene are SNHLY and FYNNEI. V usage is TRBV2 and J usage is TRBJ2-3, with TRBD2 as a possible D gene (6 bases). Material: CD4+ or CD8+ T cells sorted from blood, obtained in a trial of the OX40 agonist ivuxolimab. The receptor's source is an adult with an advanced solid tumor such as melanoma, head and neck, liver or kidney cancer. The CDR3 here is CASSEQRALTDTQYF. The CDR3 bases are TGTGCCAGCAGTGAACAGCGGGCATTAACAGATACGCAGTATTTT.